One sample yielded the 7 T cell receptor beta chains listed below, sequenced in a study of blood T cell repertoires in COVID-19. This table comes from immunoSEQ multiplex PCR, and its TCRdb copy is limited to in-frame clones, with some not included. Of 200,000 to 250,000 clones listed, 88% are singletons. Sequencing was performed on PBMCs or T cells enriched from blood (not recorded which). Receptor source: a woman in her 30s who had recovered from COVID-19.

The gene calls are TRBV7-2 and TRBJ2-2; maybe TRBD1 (5 bases). The germline V gene encodes CDR1 SGHTA and CDR2 FQGNSA. CDR3 length equals 16 residues. V dropped 4 bases and J dropped 7 bases, with 19 bases sitting between them. CDR3 sequence reads: CASSSTRASVGGELFF. The CDR3 nucleotides are TGTGCCAGCAGCTCCACCAGGGCAAGCGTGGGCGGGGAGCTGTTTTTT.

The J gene is TRBJ1-5, the V gene TRBV15; D might be TRBD1 (6 bases). The CDR3 runs to 15 residues. Germline V gene sequence: CDR1 LNHNV, CDR2 YYDKDF (reference sequence). Trimming removed 0 bases from V and 8 bases from J, with 14 bases in between. The CDR3 here is CATSRDRNPGEPQHF. CDR3 DNA: TGTGCCACCAGCAGAGATCGGAACCCAGGGGAGCCCCAGCATTTT. The full variable domain, in which reference TRBV15 and TRBJ1-5 provide the parts outside the CDR3, is DAMVIQNPRYQVTQFGKPVTLSCSQTLNHNVMYWYQQKSSQAPKLLFHYYDKDFNNEADTPDNFQSRRPNTSFCFLDIRSPGLGDTAMYLCATSRDRNPGEPQHFGDGTRLSIL.

The chain joins TRBV5-6 to TRBJ2-7, with TRBD1 identical over 10 bases. From germline, CDR1 is SGHDT and CDR2 YYEEEE. The CDR3 sequence is 14 residues long. The junction had 6 bases not matched to a gene; V was cut back by 4 bases and J by 5 bases. The CDR3 spells CASSAGQGVHEQYF. In nucleotides, the CDR3 is TGTGCCAGCAGCGCAGGACAGGGGGTCCACGAGCAGTACTTC.

The V call is TRBV5-1, the J call TRBJ1-1; no firm D call. V was trimmed by 2 bases and J by 2 bases, leaving 10 bases between them. CDR1 is SGHRS and CDR2 is YFSETQ in the germline V gene. The CDR3 runs to 14 residues. CDR3 DNA sequence: TGCGCCAGCAGCTTCCCTAGCGACAACACTGAAGCTTTCTTT. Translation gives CASSFPSDNTEAFF. The whole variable domain, filled in from reference TRBV5-1 and TRBJ1-1, reads KAGVTQTPRYLIKTRGQQVTLSCSPISGHRSVSWYQQTPGQGLQFLFEYFSETQRNKGNFPGRFSGRQFSNSRSEMNVSTLELGDSALYLCASSFPSDNTEAFFGQGTRLTVV.

This chain uses TRBV4-2 with TRBJ1-1; TRBD1 might be the D (5 bases). CDR1 LGHNA and CDR2 YNFKEQ come from the germline V gene. V was clipped by 3 bases and J by 0 bases, with 11 bases between them. The CDR3 runs to 15 residues. CDR3 bases: TGTGCCAGCAGCCAGAGTGACAGCATGAACACTGAAGCTTTCTTT. As protein: CASSQSDSMNTEAFF.

The CDR3 DNA reads TGTGCCAGCAGCTTGGGGAGCGTCGGATACAATGAGCAGTTCTTC. Encoded protein: CASSLGSVGYNEQFF. This rearrangement joins TRBV5-4 to TRBJ2-1; no definite D call. The V end lost 0 bases, the J end lost 4 bases, and 11 bases lay between the germline ends. The CDR3 is 15 residues long. Per the germline V gene, CDR1 is SGHNT and CDR2 is YYREEE (reference sequence).

This clone was picked up one time. The chain uses TRBV28 and TRBJ2-5; 7 nucleotides line up with TRBD1. Germline V gives CDR1 MDHEN, CDR2 SYDVKM. This CDR3 contains 15 residues. V dropped 3 bases and J dropped 2; count of bases not matched to a gene: 6. CDR3: CASSLHRGYQETQYF. CDR3 DNA sequence: TGTGCCAGCAGTTTGCACAGGGGATATCAAGAGACCCAGTACTTC.